The next 3 T cell receptor beta chains were all read from a single sample in a study of T-cell reconstitution after alpha-beta-depleted transplantation in children. It was with unique molecular identifiers that the TCRbeta library was prepared. TCRdb re-analysed the PCR reads in MiXCR, keeping a single row per CDR3 protein. The sample contains around 480,000 distinct CDR3 sequences, about 31% of which appear only once. Sequencing used PBMCs from the stem cell graft donor, obtained from the stem cell graft. Receptors were obtained from a human donor who donated a stem cell graft to a child with aplastic anemia.

J is TRBJ2-2 and V is TRBV5-1, with no clear D. V lost 6 bases to trimming and J lost 6 bases, with 12 bases between them. CDR3 length equals 13 residues. Germline V gene sequence: CDR1 SGHRS, CDR2 YFSETQ. CDR3 in amino acids: CASTQYVSGELFF. The CDR3 DNA reads as TGCGCCAGCACCCAATACGTATCCGGGGAGCTGTTTTTT.

This clonotype was counted a few times. This rearrangement joins TRBV18 to TRBJ1-1; no reliable D call. Germline loops: CDR1 KGHSH, CDR2 LQKENI. V lost 3 bases to trimming and J lost 3 bases, with 8 bases between them. This CDR3 region has 13 residues. CDR3 bases: TGTGCCAGCTCACCGATACAGTACACTGAAGCTTTCTTT. Its protein is CASSPIQYTEAFF. The full variable domain, rest sourced from reference TRBV18 and TRBJ1-1, is NAGVMQNPRHLVRRRGQEARLRCSPMKGHSHVYWYRQLPEEGLKFMVYLQKENIIDESGMPKERFSAEFPKEGPSILRIQQVVRGDSAAYFCASSPIQYTEAFFGQGTRLTVV.

There are a few counts of this clonotype. The rearrangement links TRBV5-5 to TRBJ2-7; D might be TRBD2 (5 bases). V was clipped by 1 base and J by 0 bases, with 11 bases between them. Germline values: CDR1 SGHKS, CDR2 YYEKEE (reference sequence). The CDR3 extends over 15 amino acids. The CDR3: CASSLPGISSYEQYV. The CDR3 DNA reads TGTGCCAGCAGCTTGCCCGGGATAAGCTCCTACGAGCAGTACGTC.